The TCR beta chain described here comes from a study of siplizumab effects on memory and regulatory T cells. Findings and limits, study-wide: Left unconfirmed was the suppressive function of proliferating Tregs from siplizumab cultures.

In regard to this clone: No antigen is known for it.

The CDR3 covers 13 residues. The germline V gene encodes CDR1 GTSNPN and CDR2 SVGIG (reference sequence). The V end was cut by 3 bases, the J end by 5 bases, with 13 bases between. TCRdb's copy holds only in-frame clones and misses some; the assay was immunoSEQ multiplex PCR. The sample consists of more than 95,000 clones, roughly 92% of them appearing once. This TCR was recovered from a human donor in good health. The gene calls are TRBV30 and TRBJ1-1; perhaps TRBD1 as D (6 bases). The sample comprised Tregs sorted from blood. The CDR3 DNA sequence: TGTGCCTGGAGGACAGGCTATTGGACTGAAGCTTTCTTT. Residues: CAWRTGYWTEAFF.